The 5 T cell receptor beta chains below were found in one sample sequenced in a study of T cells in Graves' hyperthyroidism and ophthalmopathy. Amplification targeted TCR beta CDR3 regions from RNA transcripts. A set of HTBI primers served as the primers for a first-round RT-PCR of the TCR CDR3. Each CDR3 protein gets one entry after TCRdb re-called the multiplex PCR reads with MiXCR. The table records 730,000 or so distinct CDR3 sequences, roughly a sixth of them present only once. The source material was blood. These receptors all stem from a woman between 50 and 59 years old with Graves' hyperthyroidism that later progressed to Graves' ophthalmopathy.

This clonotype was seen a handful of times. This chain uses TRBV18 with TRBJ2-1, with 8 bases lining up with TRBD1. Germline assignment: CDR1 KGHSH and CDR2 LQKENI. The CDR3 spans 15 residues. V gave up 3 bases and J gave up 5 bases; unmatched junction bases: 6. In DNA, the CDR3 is TGTGCCAGCTCACCGTGGACAGGGACGAACAATGAGCAGTTCTTC. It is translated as CASSPWTGTNNEQFF.

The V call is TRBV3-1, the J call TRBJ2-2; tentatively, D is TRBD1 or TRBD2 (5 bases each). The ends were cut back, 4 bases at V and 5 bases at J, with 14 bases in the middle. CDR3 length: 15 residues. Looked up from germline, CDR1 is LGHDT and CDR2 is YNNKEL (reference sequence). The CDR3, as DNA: TGTGCCAGCAGCCGCAGGGAGCAGAAGACCGGGGAGCTGTTTTTT. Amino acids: CASSRREQKTGELFF.

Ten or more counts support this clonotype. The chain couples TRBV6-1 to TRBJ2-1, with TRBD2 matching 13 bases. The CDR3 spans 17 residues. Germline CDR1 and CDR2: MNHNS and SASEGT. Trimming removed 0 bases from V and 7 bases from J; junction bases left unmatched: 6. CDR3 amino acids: CASSEALRLAGGNEQFF. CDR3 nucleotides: TGTGCCAGCAGTGAAGCGCTACGACTAGCGGGGGGAAATGAGCAGTTCTTC.

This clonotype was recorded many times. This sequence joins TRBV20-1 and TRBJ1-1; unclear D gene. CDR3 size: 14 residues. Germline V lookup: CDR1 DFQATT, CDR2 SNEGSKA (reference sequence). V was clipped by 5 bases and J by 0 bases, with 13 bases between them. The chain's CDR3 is CSALPDGLNTEAFF. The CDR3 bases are TGCAGTGCTCTCCCGGACGGGTTGAACACTGAAGCTTTCTTT.

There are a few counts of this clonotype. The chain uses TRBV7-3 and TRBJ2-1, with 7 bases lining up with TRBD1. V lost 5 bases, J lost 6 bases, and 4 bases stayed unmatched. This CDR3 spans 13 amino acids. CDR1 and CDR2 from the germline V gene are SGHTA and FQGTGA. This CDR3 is CASSAWTGNEQFF. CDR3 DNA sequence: TGTGCCAGCAGCGCCTGGACAGGCAATGAGCAGTTCTTC.